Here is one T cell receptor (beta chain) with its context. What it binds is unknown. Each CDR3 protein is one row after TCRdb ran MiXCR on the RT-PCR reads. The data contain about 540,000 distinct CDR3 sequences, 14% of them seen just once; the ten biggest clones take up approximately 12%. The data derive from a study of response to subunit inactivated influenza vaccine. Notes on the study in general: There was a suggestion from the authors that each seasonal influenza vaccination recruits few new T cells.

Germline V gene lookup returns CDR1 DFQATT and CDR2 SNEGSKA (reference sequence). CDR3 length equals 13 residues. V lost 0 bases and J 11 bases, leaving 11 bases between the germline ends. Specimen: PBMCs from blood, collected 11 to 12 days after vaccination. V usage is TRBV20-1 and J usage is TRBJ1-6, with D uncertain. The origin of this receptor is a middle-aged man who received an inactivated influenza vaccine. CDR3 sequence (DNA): TGCAGTGCTAGAGATAAGGAAACAGCACCCCTCCACTTT. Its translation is CSARDKETAPLHF.